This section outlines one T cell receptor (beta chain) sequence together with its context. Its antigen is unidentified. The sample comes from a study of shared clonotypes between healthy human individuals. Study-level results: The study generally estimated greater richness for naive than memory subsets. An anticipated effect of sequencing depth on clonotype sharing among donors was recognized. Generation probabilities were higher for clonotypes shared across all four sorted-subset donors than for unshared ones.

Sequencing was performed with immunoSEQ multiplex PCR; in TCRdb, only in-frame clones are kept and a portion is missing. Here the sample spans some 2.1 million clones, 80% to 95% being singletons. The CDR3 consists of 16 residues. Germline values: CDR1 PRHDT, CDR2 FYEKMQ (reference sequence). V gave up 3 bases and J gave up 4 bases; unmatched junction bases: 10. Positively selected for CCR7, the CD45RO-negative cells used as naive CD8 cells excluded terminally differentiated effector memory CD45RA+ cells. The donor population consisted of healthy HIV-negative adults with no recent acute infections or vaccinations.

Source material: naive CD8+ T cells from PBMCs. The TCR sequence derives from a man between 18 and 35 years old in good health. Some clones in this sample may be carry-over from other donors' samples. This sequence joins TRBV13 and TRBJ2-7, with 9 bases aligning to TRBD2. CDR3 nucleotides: TGTGCCAGCAGCTTCAGTAGCGGGAGAAATAGGTACGAGCAGTACTTC. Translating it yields CASSFSSGRNRYEQYF. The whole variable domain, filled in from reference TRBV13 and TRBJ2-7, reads AAGVIQSPRHLIKEKRETATLKCYPIPRHDTVYWYQQGPGQDPQFLISFYEKMQSDKGSIPDRFSAQQFSDYHSELNMSSLELGDSALYFCASSFSSGRNRYEQYFGPGTRLTVT.